This T cell receptor beta chain came from a study of cytomegalovirus exposure and HLA in healthy donors. Study-wide findings and caveats: In a later analysis, donors in an Asian-associated ancestry cluster reportedly had fewer N-insertions in productive TCRs than the cohort mean. Rates of TCR association differed by HLA locus in a later analysis, with DRB1 highest and HLA-C lowest.

Points on this clone: Its antigen is not identified.

A multiplex PCR was run with 60 Vbeta primers and 13 Jbeta primers. The repertoire was sequenced with immunoSEQ multiplex PCR; TCRdb's copy has only in-frame clones and lacks some. The table records approximately 80,000 clones, around three fifths of them present only once. V was clipped by 5 bases and J by 6 bases, with 19 bases between them. This CDR3 contains 15 residues. CDR1 and CDR2 from the germline V gene are SQVTM and ANQGSEA. The rearrangement uses TRBV29-1 and TRBJ2-2, with D maybe TRBD2 (6 bases). The sequencing sample was made of PBMCs. The sequence was obtained from a woman in her thirties or forties in good health and CMV-seropositive. Here the CDR3 reads CSVRAAGTVPGELFF. CDR3 sequence (DNA): TGCAGCGTTAGAGCGGCAGGGACTGTCCCCGGGGAGCTGTTTTTT.